This TCR beta chain stems from a study of T-cell memory formation after mild COVID-19. This clonotype has a handful of counts. V was shortened by 5 bases and J by 5 bases, with 7 bases between the two germline ends. The CDR3 sequence is 12 residues long. From germline, CDR1 is SGHNT and CDR2 YENEEA. Using its own MiXCR run on the 5' RACE reads, TCRdb lists one record per CDR3 protein. The data hold around 200,000 distinct CDR3 sequences, with about a fifth observed a single time. The clonotype originates from a man aged 18 to 30 who had mild COVID-19 (a few samples of this study predate the infection). Cell type and time point are not known. Source material: PBMCs or a T cell subset sorted from them (not recorded which). The chain links TRBV11-3 to TRBJ2-1; D possibly corresponds to TRBD2 (5 bases). This CDR3 reads CASSGRDNEQFF. The CDR3 DNA reads TGTGCCAGCAGCGGGAGAGACAATGAGCAGTTCTTC.